This T cell receptor (beta chain) is drawn from a study of blood T cell repertoires in COVID-19 (dated by TCRdb to the early 2020s). At the level of the whole study: Samples from collaborators originated in the United States, Italy and Spain and spanned both the acute and convalescent phases of COVID-19. The material from the prospective study consisted of cDNA or gDNA derived from T cells, B-cell-depleted T cells, or PBMCs. Deeply sampled blood TCRbeta repertoires from subjects exposed to, actively infected with, or recovered from COVID-19 were included in the dataset. The repertoires were released in a freely available public database meant as a resource for research on the immune response to SARS-CoV-2. Samples came from the ongoing ImmuneRACE study (first 160 participants) plus 1,254 subjects from 6 global collaborators. Sample metadata almost always included a de-identified subject ID, COVID-19 status, age in years and sex. Where available, HLA class I and class II types were taken from metadata supplied by the sample provider and were not determined by assay-based typing.

The paper's findings and limits, for the study overall: How much clinical and demographic metadata was included differed by source and by participant, and the metadata was provided uncurated.

One collaborating source in Seattle enrolled patients during active infection and followed them longitudinally through the course of disease. Whole blood was collected in K2EDTA tubes by collaborating institutions according to the institutions' own protocols. For TCRbeta analysis, collaborator samples were shipped as frozen whole blood, as isolated PBMCs, or as DNA extracted from either sample type. For this clone: Its cognate antigen has yet to be identified. The record has no base qualities; no much larger clone is one base away.

TCRbeta CDR3 regions were amplified from genomic DNA using the immunoSEQ Assay, a bias-controlled multiplex PCR. The authors' pipeline ran thus. Nucleated cell counts per sample were estimated from amplification of reference gene primers within the assay. To quantify the absolute abundance of each unique TCRbeta CDR3 rearrangement, sequence reads were collapsed and filtered. For each sample, productive Simpson clonality was calculated as the square root of Simpson's diversity index across productive rearrangements. TCRdb holds this immuneACCESS table with in-frame rearrangements only. Some clones are missing; in checked studies, unresolved V genes explain under half, and the rest has no known cause. That table supplies the V and J calls and clone size; D and trimming were determined from the DNA. In this sample the table shows around 150,000 clones, 88% of which occur a single time. The biggest ten clones account for over 2% of the sample.

V is pared back by 4 bases and J by 7 bases, with 14 bases lying between the germline termini. For CDR1 and CDR2, the germline V gene (reference sequence) lists SGHKS and YYEKEE. Measured from the cysteine to the phenylalanine, the CDR3 is 14 residues long. The only DNA kept is the CDR3, 42 bases in frame from the first base. The sequence joins TRBV5-5 to TRBJ2-2, with TRBD1 as a weak D call on 5 bases. The sample comprised peripheral blood. The clonotype originates from a human donor with COVID-19, enrolled during active disease. The donor label of this sample is uncertain. The CDR3 protein: CASSPGHGGGELFF. The sequence in DNA is TGTGCCAGCAGCCCAGGACATGGTGGCGGGGAGCTGTTTTTT.